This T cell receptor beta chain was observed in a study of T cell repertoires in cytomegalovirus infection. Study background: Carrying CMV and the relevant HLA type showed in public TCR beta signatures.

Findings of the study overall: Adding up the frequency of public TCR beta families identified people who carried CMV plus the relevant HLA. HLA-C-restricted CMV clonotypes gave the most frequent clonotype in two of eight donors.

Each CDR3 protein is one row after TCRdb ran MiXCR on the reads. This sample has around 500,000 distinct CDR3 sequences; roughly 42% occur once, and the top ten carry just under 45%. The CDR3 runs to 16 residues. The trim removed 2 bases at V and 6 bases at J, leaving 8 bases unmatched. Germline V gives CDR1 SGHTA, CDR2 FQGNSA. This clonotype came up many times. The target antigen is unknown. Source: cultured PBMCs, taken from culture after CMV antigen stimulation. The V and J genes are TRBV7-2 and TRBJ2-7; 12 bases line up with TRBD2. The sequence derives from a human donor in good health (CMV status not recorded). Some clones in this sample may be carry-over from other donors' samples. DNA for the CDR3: TGTGCCAGCAGCTTACGACCTAGCGGGAGGGGGGGCGAGCAGTACTTC. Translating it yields CASSLRPSGRGGEQYF. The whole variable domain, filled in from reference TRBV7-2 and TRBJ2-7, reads GAGVSQSPSNKVTEKGKDVELRCDPISGHTALYWYRQSLGQGLEFLIYFQGNSAPDKSGLPSDRFSAERTGGSVSTLTIQRTQQEDSAVYLCASSLRPSGRGGEQYFGPGTRLTVT.